The clone carrying this TCR beta chain appeared a single time. Time point described: pretreatment peripheral blood. Sequencing was performed with immunoSEQ multiplex PCR; in TCRdb, only in-frame clones are kept and a portion is missing. The table shows under 55,000 clones, with about 88% occurring only once. The V and J ends lost 1 base and 4 bases, in that order; junction bases with no gene match: 5. The CDR3 extends over 17 amino acids. Germline V lookup: CDR1 SGHRS, CDR2 YFSETQ. These data belong to a study of PD-L1 blockade in urothelial cancer. The wider study: About nine tenths of the roughly 29 patients comprised males who had bladder-origin urothelial cancer. Blood analysis took place 3 weeks (second dose) and 6 weeks after treatment start. There were a median of around 140,000 T cells in blood samples.

This chain joins TRBV5-1 and TRBJ2-1; 13 bases are a match to TRBD2. The clonotype was recovered from a donor at least 40 years old with urothelial cancer. This specimen consisted of PBMCs, obtained around atezolizumab (anti-PD-L1) treatment. The CDR3: CASSLRPGLAGYNEQFF. Written as DNA, the CDR3 is TGCGCCAGCAGCTTGCGCCCGGGACTAGCGGGATACAATGAGCAGTTCTTC.